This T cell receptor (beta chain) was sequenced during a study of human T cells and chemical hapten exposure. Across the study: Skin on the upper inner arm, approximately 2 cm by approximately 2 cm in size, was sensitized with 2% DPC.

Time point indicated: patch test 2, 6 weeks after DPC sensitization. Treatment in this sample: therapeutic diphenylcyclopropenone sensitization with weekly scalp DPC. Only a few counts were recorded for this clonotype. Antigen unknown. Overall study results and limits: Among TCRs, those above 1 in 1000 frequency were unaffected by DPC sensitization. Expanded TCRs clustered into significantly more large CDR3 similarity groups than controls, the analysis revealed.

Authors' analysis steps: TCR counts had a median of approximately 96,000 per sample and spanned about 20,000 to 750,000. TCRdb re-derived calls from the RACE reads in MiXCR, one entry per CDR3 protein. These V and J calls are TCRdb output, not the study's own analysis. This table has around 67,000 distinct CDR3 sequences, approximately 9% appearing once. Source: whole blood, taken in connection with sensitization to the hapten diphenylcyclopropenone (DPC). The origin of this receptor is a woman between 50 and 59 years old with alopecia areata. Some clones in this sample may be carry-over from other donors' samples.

CDR3 sequence: CASQRESSSYEQYF. As DNA, the CDR3 is TGTGCCAGTCAGCGGGAGTCGAGCTCCTACGAGCAGTACTTC. The rearrangement joins TRBV2 to TRBJ2-7; TRBD2 aligns across 8 bases. V lost 9 bases, J lost 0 bases, and 7 bases stayed unmatched. Germline CDR1 SNHLY, CDR2 FYNNEI. The CDR3 is made up of 14 amino acids.